This TCR beta chain was observed in a study of T cell responses to AZD1222 COVID-19 vaccine. Notes on the study in general: Females made up more of the donors, who were largely white British, and clonal diversity may have come out too low.

CDR3 length equals 15 residues. Germline V lookup: CDR1 MNHEY, CDR2 SVGAGI. With V trimmed by 6 bases and J by 1 base, 4 bases remained unmatched. To note about this clone: As yet, its antigen is unknown.

Sequenced by immunoSEQ multiplex PCR; TCRdb stores in-frame clones only, minus some. The sample has 100,000 to 150,000 clones; more than 70% are singletons. Specimen: peripheral blood, collected on day 0 of AZD1222 vaccination. J is TRBJ2-1 and V is TRBV6-5; 9 nucleotides agree with TRBD2. The receptor comes from an adult in good health. The CDR3 sequence: CASSLGLASYNEQFF. CDR3 in DNA: TGTGCCAGCAGCTTGGGACTAGCATCCTACAATGAGCAGTTCTTC.